This record concerns one TCR beta chain sequence. Exclusion applied to patients with other autoimmune diseases, uncontrolled infections, pregnancy or lactation. Amplification targeted the TCR beta CDR3 regions, with RNA transcripts as the source material. First-round RT-PCR with HTBI primers preceded a second-round multiplex PCR. TCRdb analysed the multiplex PCR reads with MiXCR anew, one entry per CDR3 protein. The sample carries 740,000 or so distinct CDR3 sequences, 40% recorded once. The data were obtained in a study of Graves' ophthalmopathy and Graves' hyperthyroidism. The CDR3 length is 12 residues. The germline V gene encodes CDR1 SGHRS and CDR2 YFSETQ.

The source material was peripheral blood. This sequence was found in an adult man with Graves' ophthalmopathy. J is TRBJ2-7 and V is TRBV5-1; no firm D call. Judging by the DNA end, TRBJ2-1 fits better; the J call may be wrong. The CDR3 is CASSLNGFEQFF. In DNA form, the CDR3 reads TGCGCCAGCAGCCTGAACGGCTTTGAGCAGTTCTTC.